This T cell receptor beta chain is from a study of blood T cell repertoires in COVID-19. Looking at the study overall: Samples of COVID-19 (acute and convalescent) were obtained from the United States, Italy and Spain.

Source study methods: Reference gene primer amplification yielded estimated nucleated cell counts. Generated by immunoSEQ multiplex PCR, the TCRdb table keeps only in-frame clones and is missing some. That table furnishes V, J and clone size, whereas the DNA furnished D and trimming. The sample shows some 220,000 clones, about 84% of them seen only once. CDR3 size: 14 residues. Germline CDR1 and CDR2: MNHEY and SVGEGT. V gave up 4 bases and J gave up 0 bases; unmatched junction bases: 2. V and J are TRBV6-2 or TRBV6-3 and TRBJ2-7; 8 nucleotides align to TRBD1. The TCR originated in a human donor in a cohort sampled during active COVID-19. The sample taken for sequencing was peripheral blood. CDR3: CASSWGQDSYEQYF. The DNA for the CDR3 is TGTGCCAGCAGTTGGGGACAGGACTCCTACGAGCAGTACTTC.